This paragraph reports one T cell receptor (beta chain). It lacks a known antigen. No base-level quality is on record; no much larger clone is a single base apart. The germline V gene sets CDR1 to MDHEN and CDR2 to SYDVKM. The CDR3 covers 15 residues, taking in both the cysteine and the phenylalanine. The entry retains the CDR3 DNA only, 45 bases that are in frame from base 1. Trimmed from V: 5 bases; trimmed from J: 9 bases; junction bases lacking a gene match: 14. The donors were healthy, HIV-negative adults with no recently reported acute infections or vaccinations. All donors were Caucasian adults living in Nashville, Tennessee, USA. Magnetic negative selection was used to enrich CD4+ T cells, after which naive cells were positively selected on CD45RA and the negative fraction became the memory subset. Blood was collected by leukapheresis, and PBMCs were isolated by Ficoll-Histopaque density gradient centrifugation and then cryopreserved in liquid nitrogen vapor phase. Analytical flow cytometry was used to check the purity and quantity of each magnetically sorted T cell population. Each sorted fraction had its genomic DNA isolated and then quantified by UV absorbance on a Nanodrop 2000c.

This entry comes from a study of shared clonotypes between healthy human individuals (dated by TCRdb to 2018 to 2020). Looking at the study overall: Three men and a couple of women, aged 18 to 49 years, made up the cohort. To estimate repertoire size and how much clonotypes are shared between individuals, the study performed deep sequencing of blood TCR repertoires from about five healthy adults. For each donor, CD4 naive and CD4 memory were each given three plates, CD8 naive was given two plates, and CD8 memory was given one plate. Different laboratories and diverse techniques were used to prepare libraries and sequence TCR repertoires, to increase sequencing depth and limit assay-specific biases. Each donor's leukapheresis produced roughly between roughly 0.94 and 9.5 billion PBMCs. Broad study findings and their caveats: Rarefaction of sorted-subset datasets indicated incomplete sequencing despite the large sequencing depth. The small number of donors limited the genetic and exposure-history diversity represented. Sampling was limited to blood, and TCR repertoires in tissue likely differ from TCR repertoires in blood. Across a few donors, about 4.5% of naive CD4, more than 3% of naive CD8, under 2.5% of memory CD4, and approximately 0.4% of memory CD8 clonotypes were shared. Higher generation probabilities were observed for clonotypes shared by all four sorted-subset donors than for non-shared clonotypes. Pairwise subsampling led to the expectation that sequencing depth would affect the degree of clonotype sharing among donors. Naive subsets generally had larger estimated clonotype richness than memory subsets did.

Using the deep immunoSEQ assay, TCR CDR3 regions were amplified from genomic DNA by multiplex PCR. Extracted genomic DNA from each cell subset was spread evenly across all wells of several immunoSEQ 96-well plates, with each plate serving as a replicate. For sorted subsets, about 220 ng of genomic DNA, equivalent to roughly 30,000 T cell genomes, went into each replicate PCR. Purified libraries were measured with a Qubit 3.0 fluorometer, size-checked on a Bioanalyzer 2100, and measured again with the KAPA Library Quantification kit. Every immunoSEQ 96-well plate was sequenced on a dedicated single-read 150-cycle Illumina NextSeq 550 flow cell. As for the authors' bioinformatics: Because the immunoSEQ output included only junctional sequences and no quality scores, the filtering could not be the same as the filtering used for full-length reads. Sequences were annotated with PyIR, a Python wrapper for IgBLAST v1.9, using IMGT germline references to assign V/J genes and CDR3. Reads with weak V/J assignments (E-value above 1e-6), missing CDR3, stop codons, out-of-frame junctions, or ambiguous translated residues were removed. A V3J clonotype was defined by an identical inferred V gene, J gene, and CDR3 amino acid sequence. Percentage overlap between repertoires was computed as shared unique clonotypes divided by the size of the smaller repertoire. Richness of each repertoire was evaluated using RTK rarefaction, the Chao1 estimator, and Recon v2.1 estimates of unobserved clonotypes. OLGA was used to compute generation probabilities for all TCRbeta clonotypes that the gDNA method yielded from several donors. The table was pulled from immuneACCESS by TCRdb, which kept in-frame rearrangements only. Such tables lose some clones; where checked, under half of the loss comes from unresolved V genes, and the rest has no known cause. D and trimming were read from the DNA, whereas the V and J calls and clone size are those reported in that table. In this sample the table shows about 1.4 million clones, around 97% of which occur a single time. The top ten constitute about 1% of the sample.

The clonotype originates from a man aged 25-45 years in good health. Sequenced: naive CD4+ T cells sorted from blood. The cell subset or site label for this specimen denotes: CD45RA+ positively selected. Here the chain combines TRBV28 and TRBJ2-7, with TRBD1 matching 9 junction bases. For the CDR3, the sequence is CASSPRSETGGRQYF. The DNA sequence is as follows: TGTGCCAGCAGTCCGAGGTCCGAGACAGGGGGGAGGCAGTACTTC.